These 30 T cell receptor beta chains were sequenced from one sample in a study of CD8+CD57+ T cells in acquired aplastic anemia. Genomic DNA, serving as template, underwent TCR beta VDJ and CDR3 profiling. One entry per CDR3 protein results from TCRdb running MiXCR on the reads. The sample has around 290,000 distinct CDR3 sequences; roughly 53% are singletons. Previously, flow cytometry had revealed CD8+CD57+ cell expansion in the patients chosen for sequencing. Material for sequencing was sorted CD4+, CD8+, or CD8+CD57+ T cells (not recorded which) from PBMCs. The receptor set was obtained from a human donor with aplastic anemia.

This clonotype was counted a single time. The V call is TRBV19, the J call TRBJ2-7, with D possibly matching TRBD1 (5 bases). V gave up 1 base and J gave up 3 bases, with 10 bases separating them. CDR1 is LNHDA, CDR2 SQIVND, per germline (reference sequence). CDR3 length: 14 amino acids. The CDR3 region is CASSIGGSLYEQYF. DNA for the CDR3: TGTGCCAGTAGTATAGGGGGCAGTCTCTACGAGCAGTACTTC.

A single count supports this clonotype. A much larger clone sits a single nucleotide away, making a read error possible. The chain has TRBV18 and TRBJ1-1, with D uncertain. The CDR3 totals 14 residues. Germline V gene sequence: CDR1 KGHSH, CDR2 LQKENI. CDR3 in amino acids: CASSPQDRTAEALF. The CDR3 nucleotides read TGTGCCAGCTCACCTCAAGACCGAACCGCTGAAGCTCTCTTT.

Comment on this clonotype: At one boundary the junction diverges from the germline segment, which might be a read error. The chain couples TRBV19 to TRBJ2-7; D not resolved. Germline V gene sequence: CDR1 LNHDA, CDR2 SQIVND (reference sequence). This CDR3 has 11 amino acids. The CDR3 sequence: CASADGYGQYF. The DNA of the CDR3 is TGTGCCAGCGCGGACGGATACGGGCAGTACTTC.

This clonotype was counted many times. This rearrangement joins TRBV5-8 to TRBJ2-1; TRBD2 agrees at 10 bases. Germline V CDR1 and CDR2: SGHTS, YDEGEE. This CDR3 comprises 16 residues. V was pared by 4 bases and J by 4 bases, with 8 bases of the junction left unmatched. For the CDR3, the DNA is TGTGCCAGCAGCCTAAAAAAGCGGGAGGGTTACAATGAGCAGTTCTTC. Its translation: CASSLKKREGYNEQFF. Full variable domain (missing parts from reference TRBV5-8 and TRBJ2-1): EAGVTQSPTHLIKTRGQQATLRCSPISGHTSVYWYQQALGLGLQFLLWYDEGEERNRGNFPPRFSGRQFPNYSSELNVNALELEDSALYLCASSLKKREGYNEQFFGPGTRLTVL.

The V gene is TRBV7-8, the J gene TRBJ2-2; D unclear. Germline V gives CDR1 SGHVS, CDR2 FQNEAQ. Between the trimmed V and J ends, which lost 7 bases and 0 bases, there was a span of 9 bases. This CDR3 spans 14 amino acids. CDR3 coding DNA: TGTGCCAGCAAGGGCTGTGCGAACACCGGGGAGCTGTTTTTT. It is translated as CASKGCANTGELFF.

Notes on this clonotype: The junction departs from the called germline gene at one end, perhaps through a read error. J is TRBJ1-2 and V is TRBV10-3; D remains unclear. This CDR3 region has 12 residues. CDR1 is ENHRY, CDR2 SYGVKD, per germline. CDR3 nucleotide sequence: TGTGCCATCAGTGACCGCCCGTACGGCTACATCTTC. Translated: CAISDRPYGYIF.

CDR3 coding DNA: TGTGCCATTCGGGAGTCGGGCACAGATACGCAGTATTTT. It translates to CAIRESGTDTQYF. The chain recombines TRBV10-3 with TRBJ2-3, with D tentatively TRBD2 (6 bases). V lost 9 bases and J 1 base, leaving 11 bases between the germline ends. The CDR3 sequence is 13 residues long. Germline values: CDR1 ENHRY, CDR2 SYGVKD.

The V gene is TRBV7-6, the J gene TRBJ2-1, with TRBD2 as a possible D gene (6 bases). The V gene lost 7 bases and the J gene lost 8 bases, with 15 bases spanning the gap. Germline V gives CDR1 SGHVS, CDR2 FNYEAQ. This CDR3 comprises 13 residues. This chain's CDR3 is CASTLDYTDEQFF. The DNA of the CDR3 is TGTGCCAGCACGTTGGACTATACGGATGAGCAGTTCTTC.

This clonotype was seen ten or more times. The V call is TRBV2, the J call TRBJ1-1; D unclear. This CDR3 is 13 amino acids long. Trimming took off 6 bases at V and 3 bases at J, with 11 bases between the two ends. Germline V lookup: CDR1 SNHLY, CDR2 FYNNEI. The CDR3 bases are TGTGCCAGCAGGGGATTACAAGACACTGAAGCTTTCTTT. It specifies CASRGLQDTEAFF.

Concerning this clonotype itself: This may arise from a read error, as a much more abundant clone is one base away. The V gene is TRBV9, the J gene TRBJ1-6, with 12 bases lining up with TRBD1. Trimming removed 7 bases from V and 9 bases from J; junction bases left unmatched: 11. CDR3 length: 16 amino acids. In germline, CDR1 is SGDLS, CDR2 YYNGEE. CDR3 in amino acids: CASPPRGTGGVSPLHF. Here the CDR3 DNA reads TGTGCCAGCCCACCACGAGGGACAGGGGGCGTTTCACCCCTCCACTTT.

This sequence joins TRBV9 and TRBJ1-6; D might be TRBD1 (5 bases). Germline V CDR1 and CDR2: SGDLS, YYNGEE. Trimming took 1 base from V and 10 from J, leaving 15 bases between them. The CDR3 loop spans 15 amino acids. The CDR3 nucleotides are TGTGCCAGCAGCGTAATCGGCGATAGGGACTCACCCCTCCACTTT. Translation: CASSVIGDRDSPLHF.

V is TRBV7-2 and J is TRBJ1-3; D is perhaps TRBD1 (5 bases). Trimming cost V 4 bases and J 2 bases, with 18 bases left between them. The CDR3 sequence is 17 residues long. CDR1 and CDR2 (germline): SGHTA, FQGNSA. CDR3 amino acids: CASSSDPRDVPGNTIYF. DNA for the CDR3: TGTGCCAGCAGCTCTGACCCTCGGGACGTCCCTGGAAACACCATATATTTT.

The chain employs TRBV7-6 and TRBJ2-7, with a possible D match to TRBD1 (6 bases). This CDR3 contains 14 residues. Germline CDR1 is SGHVS and CDR2 is FNYEAQ. The V end lost 2 bases, the J end lost 5 bases, and 13 bases lay between the germline ends. The CDR3 nucleotides read TGTGCCAGCAGCTTATGTGGGGGCCGCAACGAGCAGTACTTC. Translated, it gives CASSLCGGRNEQYF.

Concerning this clonotype itself: One end of the junction is discordant with germline, which a read error may explain. This chain uses TRBV10-3 with TRBJ2-7; no firm D call. CDR1 is ENHRY, CDR2 SYGVKD, per germline. The length of the CDR3 is 12 residues. CDR3 DNA: TGTGCCATCAGTGGAGTTTATGGTGGACGATTTTTC. Amino acids: CAISGVYGGRFF.

This rearrangement joins TRBV12-3 or TRBV12-4 to TRBJ2-3; D unclear. Deletions cut 5 bases from V and 6 bases from J, with 9 bases between. This CDR3 has 12 amino acids. The DNA for the CDR3 is TGTGCCAGCAGTCGTTTAACGGATACGCAGTATTTT. It translates to CASSRLTDTQYF.

The rearrangement uses TRBV9 and TRBJ1-5, with 9 bases lining up with TRBD1. With 3 bases clipped from V and 6 bases from J, the junction kept 4 bases outside the gene matches. CDR3 length: 14 residues. Germline values: CDR1 SGDLS, CDR2 YYNGEE. The CDR3 is CASSATGGTQPQHF. For the CDR3, the DNA is TGTGCCAGCAGCGCCACAGGGGGCACTCAGCCCCAGCATTTT.

In regard to this clonotype: The junction does not match germline at one end; this may be a read error. The chain combines TRBV7-3 with TRBJ2-3; 9 positions match TRBD2. The CDR3 loop spans 17 amino acids. Looked up from germline, CDR1 is SGHTA and CDR2 is FQGTGA. The CDR3 bases are TGTGCCAGCAGCTTGGGACCGGGACTAGCCCAGTCAGATACGCCGTATTTT. The encoded protein is CASSLGPGLAQSDTPYF.

The chain recombines TRBV9 with TRBJ2-7, with a possible D match to TRBD1 (5 bases). Germline-derived CDR1 and CDR2 are SGDLS and YYNGEE. The CDR3 spans 14 residues. Trimming removed 4 bases from V and 0 bases from J, with 11 bases in between. As DNA, the CDR3 is TGTGCCAGCAGCTTGAGACAGAACTCCTACGAGCAGTACTTC. Translation: CASSLRQNSYEQYF.

This clonotype occurred many times. V gene TRBV5-6 combines with J gene TRBJ2-5; possibly TRBD2 for D (5 bases). Germline V gives CDR1 SGHDT, CDR2 YYEEEE. CDR3 length equals 15 residues. The V and J ends lost 4 bases and 1 base respectively, with 14 bases between them. The chain's CDR3 is CASSPTSAGQETQYF. Written as DNA, the CDR3 is TGTGCCAGCAGCCCTACATCGGCGGGCCAAGAGACCCAGTACTTC.

This clonotype came up a few times. This chain links TRBV9 with TRBJ2-1; D remains ambiguous. V lost 4 bases, J lost 4 bases, and 6 bases lay in between. The CDR3 runs to 12 residues. Germline CDR1 is SGDLS and CDR2 is YYNGEE. The CDR3 sequence: CASSPQYNEQFF. In DNA form, the CDR3 reads TGTGCCAGCAGCCCTCAGTACAATGAGCAGTTCTTC.

Regarding this clonotype: An end of the junction does not agree with germline; a read error may underlie this. This rearrangement joins TRBV5-4 to TRBJ2-1; possible D gene TRBD2, 5 bases. The CDR3 runs to 14 residues. From germline, CDR1 is SGHNT and CDR2 YYREEE (reference sequence). The chain's CDR3 is CASSFTSIANGQFF. The CDR3 DNA reads TGTGCCAGCAGCTTTACTAGTATAGCGAATGGGCAGTTCTTC.

The chain couples TRBV19 to TRBJ2-7, with D tentatively TRBD2 (5 bases). Trimming stripped 0 bases from V and 0 bases from J, with 9 bases between. The CDR3 has 15 residues. Per germline, CDR1 LNHDA and CDR2 SQIVND (reference sequence). CDR3 coding DNA: TGTGCCAGTAGTATAGAAGATAGCGACTCCTACGAGCAGTACTTC. It translates to CASSIEDSDSYEQYF.

At least ten counts were recorded for this clonotype. V usage is TRBV6-5 and J usage is TRBJ1-3; 7 nucleotides align to TRBD1. The V gene's germline CDR1 is MNHEY and CDR2 SVGAGI. With V trimmed by 2 bases and J by 4 bases, 11 bases remained unmatched. CDR3 length: 17 residues. CDR3 DNA: TGTGCCAGCAGTTACACACTTCGACAGGGAGCGGGAAACACCATATATTTT. It codes for CASSYTLRQGAGNTIYF.

This chain links TRBV10-3 with TRBJ2-7, with 8 positions matching TRBD2. The CDR3 is made up of 13 amino acids. The germline V gene has CDR1 ENHRY and CDR2 SYGVKD. V shed 3 bases, J shed 6 bases, and the junction held 4 bases outside the gene matches. The CDR3 coding sequence is TGTGCCATCAGTGATAGGGCGGGAGGCGAGCAGTACTTC. Its translation is CAISDRAGGEQYF.

This sequence joins TRBV7-3 and TRBJ2-5; 10 bases are a match to TRBD2. Germline CDR1 SGHTA, CDR2 FQGTGA. V trimming: 5 bases; J trimming: 5 bases; junction bases outside the gene matches: 5. The CDR3 extends over 14 amino acids. CDR3 bases: TGTGCCAGCAGCGCGGGACTAGCGTTTGAGACCCAGTACTTC. Protein product: CASSAGLAFETQYF.

The rearrangement uses TRBV7-2 and TRBJ1-1, with D possibly TRBD1 on 5 matching bases. This CDR3 is 13 amino acids long. Germline CDR1 is SGHTA and CDR2 is FQGNSA. V dropped 1 base and J dropped 11 bases, with 14 bases sitting between them. The CDR3 protein is CASSLGMDTKAFF. For the CDR3, the DNA is TGTGCCAGCAGCTTAGGAATGGACACCAAGGCTTTCTTT.

This clonotype was picked up a small number of times. The chain uses TRBV2 and TRBJ1-2; 8 bases are shared with TRBD1. The CDR3 extends over 14 amino acids. Germline V lookup: CDR1 SNHLY, CDR2 FYNNEI. V lost 6 bases, J lost 4 bases, and 7 bases stayed unmatched. The CDR3 sequence: CASRRQGLGYGYTF. In nucleotides, the CDR3 is TGTGCCAGCAGAAGACAGGGGTTAGGCTATGGCTACACCTTC.

The chain carries TRBV24-1 and TRBJ2-3; the D is unclear. Germline loops: CDR1 KGHDR, CDR2 SFDVKD. The V and J ends lost 3 bases and 4 bases respectively, with 7 bases between them. CDR3 size: 13 residues. The CDR3 loop reads CATSDDFPDTQYF. The CDR3 DNA sequence: TGTGCCACCAGTGATGATTTCCCAGATACGCAGTATTTT.

V gene TRBV12-3 or TRBV12-4 combines with J gene TRBJ1-4, with D perhaps TRBD1 (5 bases). Trimming shortened V by 6 bases and J by 8 bases, and 13 bases separated the two germline ends. This CDR3 contains 13 residues. This chain's CDR3 is CASRLTGEEKLFF. DNA of the CDR3: TGTGCCAGCAGACTTACGGGGGAGGAAAAACTGTTTTTT.

Concerning this clonotype: One end of the junction does not line up with germline, which may come from a read error. CDR3 DNA sequence: TGCAGTGTAAGAGGAGTCTTGGTGGGGACCCCGTACTTC. Translating it yields CSVRGVLVGTPYF. V is TRBV20-1 and J is TRBJ2-5; D tentatively reads TRBD1 or TRBD2 (5 bases each). CDR1 and CDR2 (germline): DFQATT, SNEGSKA (reference sequence). This CDR3 comprises 13 residues.